The 14 T cell receptor beta chains reported below all come from one sample, sequenced in a study of beta chain features in type 1 diabetes. These receptors are not linked to any known antigen. Expressed TCRB transcripts got sequenced, as all isolated RNA was reverse transcribed. Sequencing used immunoSEQ multiplex PCR; TCRdb keeps in-frame clones, though not all of them. In the table there are some 160,000 clones, 6.5% to 10% of which are singletons. Study-level points and caveats: Shorter TCRB CDR3s, moderately but significantly so, were found in Type 1 diabetes patients in all four CD4+ subsets.

The sample consisted of central memory CD4+ T cells from blood. The receptors derive from a woman aged 18-29 years with type 1 diabetes.

The chain recombines TRBV5-6 with TRBJ2-5; a possible D gene is TRBD1 (6 bases). Germline V gives CDR1 SGHDT, CDR2 YYEEEE. The CDR3 covers 13 residues. Trimming cost V 1 base and J 5 bases, with 9 bases left between them. The CDR3 region has the DNA TGTGCCAGCAGCTTGTCAGGGGCTGAGACCCAGTACTTC. Translated: CASSLSGAETQYF.

This clone turned up a few times. This chain joins TRBV29-1 and TRBJ2-5; TRBD1 matches at 10 bases. Losses at the gene ends were 7 bases for V and 5 bases for J; bases not matched to a gene: 4. The CDR3 is 12 residues long. Germline CDR1 and CDR2: SQVTM and ANQGSEA. Here the CDR3 reads CSGDRGRETQYF. As DNA, the CDR3 is TGCAGCGGAGACAGGGGGCGCGAGACCCAGTACTTC.

This clone was observed a few times. The genes are TRBV28 and TRBJ1-2, with D unresolved. V was shortened by 5 bases and J by 0 bases, with 16 bases between the two germline ends. Germline V gene sequence: CDR1 MDHEN, CDR2 SYDVKM. The CDR3 has 16 residues. DNA of the CDR3: TGTGCCAGCAGTCCTTATGTGAGGGAGACTAACTATGGCTACACCTTC. Its protein product is CASSPYVRETNYGYTF.

This clone was detected only a few times. V usage is TRBV7-2 and J usage is TRBJ2-5; 7 positions match TRBD1. J lost 2 bases, V lost 6 bases, and 6 bases had no gene match. The CDR3 extends over 14 amino acids. The germline CDR1 and CDR2 sequences are SGHTA and FQGNSA. The CDR3 loop is CASRQGTEQETQYF. The DNA for the CDR3 is TGTGCCAGCAGGCAGGGGACAGAACAAGAGACCCAGTACTTC. Supplemented by reference TRBV7-2 and TRBJ2-5, the full variable domain reads GAGVSQSPSNKVTEKGKDVELRCDPISGHTALYWYRQSLGQGLEFLIYFQGNSAPDKSGLPSDRFSAERTGGSVSTLTIQRTQQEDSAVYLCASRQGTEQETQYFGPGTRLLVL.

This clone came up a few times. This chain joins TRBV21-1 and TRBJ2-1; the table assigns TRBD2, which was not confirmed against the DNA. TRBV21-1 is a recognized pseudogene. This CDR3 is 14 amino acids long. The DNA of the CDR3 is TGTGCCAGCAGCAACGTAGGGACTCTCAATGAGCAGTTCTTC. Encoded protein: CASSNVGTLNEQFF.

This clone was recorded a few times. The chain couples TRBV11-3 to TRBJ1-2; possible D gene TRBD1, 6 bases. Per the germline V gene, CDR1 is SGHNT and CDR2 is YENEEA. The CDR3 has 13 amino acids. V was shortened by 7 bases and J by 4 bases, with 13 bases between the two germline ends. The CDR3 here is CASTSTGRYGYTF. The DNA of the CDR3 is TGTGCCAGCACCTCGACAGGCCGCTATGGCTACACCTTC.

This clone was recorded a few times. The V and J genes are TRBV6-5 and TRBJ2-7; 10 nucleotides agree with TRBD2. Per germline, CDR1 MNHEY and CDR2 SVGAGI. J lost 6 bases, V lost 4 bases, and 6 bases had no gene match. This CDR3 has 14 amino acids. CDR3 sequence reads: CASSSAGGPSEQYF. CDR3 nucleotide sequence: TGTGCCAGCAGTTCAGCGGGAGGGCCCAGCGAGCAGTACTTC.

This clone was recorded only once. V and J are TRBV9 and TRBJ1-5; TRBD1 matches 8 bases. Germline V gives CDR1 SGDLS, CDR2 YYNGEE. The CDR3 is 15 amino acids. V was clipped by 3 bases and J by 7 bases; unmatched bases: 9. DNA for the CDR3: TGTGCCAGCAGCGCTCTGACAGGGGAAGGGCAGCCCCAGCATTTT. It yields the protein CASSALTGEGQPQHF.

This chain uses TRBV11-2 with TRBJ2-1, with D hard to call. Germline assignment: CDR1 SGHAT and CDR2 FQNNGV. V was trimmed by 2 bases and J by 3 bases, leaving 5 bases between them. This CDR3 has 13 amino acids. The CDR3 sequence is CASSLRLYNEQFF. The CDR3 bases are TGTGCCAGCAGCTTACGACTCTACAATGAGCAGTTCTTC.

This clone was picked up a small number of times. V usage is TRBV6-5 and J usage is TRBJ2-7, with 7 bases lining up with TRBD1. The CDR3 runs to 15 residues. V lost 2 bases to trimming and J lost 0 bases; unmatched junction nucleotides: 4. CDR1 is MNHEY, CDR2 SVGAGI, per germline. CDR3 region: CASSYTGTASYEQYF. The CDR3 DNA is TGTGCCAGCAGTTACACCGGGACAGCCTCCTACGAGCAGTACTTC.

The table lists this clone with a few counts. The V call is TRBV6-6, the J call TRBJ1-2; D gene ambiguous. V dropped 2 bases and J dropped 8 bases, with 12 bases sitting between them. This CDR3 region has 13 residues. The germline V gene has CDR1 MNHNY and CDR2 SVGAGI (reference sequence). CDR3: CASSYKSELGYTF. The CDR3 DNA sequence: TGTGCCAGCAGTTACAAATCGGAGTTGGGCTACACCTTC.

This sequence joins TRBV4-1 and TRBJ1-1; D not certain. The V gene lost 4 bases and the J gene lost 3 bases, with 12 bases spanning the gap. This CDR3 spans 14 amino acids. CDR1 and CDR2 (germline): MGHRA, YSYEKL. The CDR3 here is CASSPVDTYTEAFF. CDR3 DNA sequence: TGCGCCAGCAGCCCCGTAGACACTTACACTGAAGCTTTCTTT.

The chain is built from TRBV15 and TRBJ1-1; D not certain. The CDR3 runs 13 residues. Germline V gene data show CDR1 as LNHNV and CDR2 as YYDKDF (reference sequence). The ends were cut back, 1 base at V and 8 bases at J, with 11 bases in the middle. The CDR3 loop reads CATSRVFGGEAFF. The DNA for the CDR3 is TGTGCCACCAGCAGAGTTTTCGGAGGGGAAGCTTTCTTT.

The V call is TRBV5-6, the J call TRBJ1-5, with D maybe TRBD1 (6 bases). Trimming left V 4 bases short and J 5 bases short, with 13 bases between. This CDR3 has 14 amino acids. Germline lookup yields CDR1 SGHDT and CDR2 YYEEEE. CDR3 sequence: CASSDGQHHQPQHF. CDR3 DNA: TGTGCCAGCAGCGACGGACAGCATCATCAGCCCCAGCATTTT.